The source of this TCR beta chain is a study of T cell responses to AZD1222 COVID-19 vaccine. Trimming at V came to 3 bases and at J to 2 bases, leaving 6 bases not matched to a gene. CDR1 and CDR2 (germline): SNHLY, FYNNEI. This CDR3 contains 15 residues. Whole-study results and caveats: Just five to seven people given AZD1222 tested seropositive at baseline. Donors were largely white British and mainly female; clonal diversity was possibly underestimated. Across the whole spike, CD4 TCRs peaked at regions 160-218 and 743-854. Recipients of two AZD1222 doses showed rising Spike-specific TCR breadth and depth.

Of note for this clone: Its antigen is still unknown.

Here immunoSEQ multiplex PCR was the method, and the copy in TCRdb shows in-frame clones only, minus some. The data hold about 97,000 clones, with approximately 90% observed a single time. Specimen: peripheral blood, collected on day 0 of AZD1222 vaccination. J is TRBJ2-7 and V is TRBV2, with 8 bases lining up with TRBD1. The clonotype was recovered from an adult in good health. CDR3 nucleotides: TGTGCCAGCAGTGACGGACAGGGACTTACCTACGAGCAGTACTTC. Translated: CASSDGQGLTYEQYF.